This T cell receptor (beta chain) was documented in a study of blood T cells in healthy people across ages. The authors ran a second PCR of roughly 7 to 11 cycles using a sample-barcoded 5' primer and a J-beta primer mix. TCRdb processed the 5' RACE reads anew with MiXCR; each CDR3 protein has one entry. Among around 1,000,000 distinct CDR3 sequences listed, roughly 24% were seen once. No fewer than 6 million PBMCs went into each sample. Germline assignment: CDR1 SEHNR and CDR2 FQNEAQ (reference sequence). V lost 6 bases to trimming and J lost 3 bases; unmatched junction nucleotides: 5. This CDR3 region has 15 residues. Another study also made use of these data, one on T cells of mothers and their children. As that study records: The study sampled a few healthy Caucasian mothers and their six children. In each mother, TCR beta CDR3 reads exceeded 8.5 million; in each child, they numbered a few million. No clone of persistent microchimeric T cells was detected.

Sequencing input: blood. This chain connects TRBV7-9 to TRBJ2-1; 10 nucleotides align to TRBD1. The receptor was derived from a girl aged 2-10 years in good health. The CDR3 sequence is CASRHRTGGYNEQFF. The CDR3 bases are TGTGCCAGCAGACATCGGACAGGGGGCTACAATGAGCAGTTCTTC.